This T cell receptor beta chain was obtained from a study of blood T cells in healthy people across ages. This clonotype has only a few counts. Its cognate antigen is unknown. The use of a sample-barcoded 5' primer and a J-beta primer mix characterized a second PCR of about 7 to 12 cycles. Sequencing of every sample gave 3 million or more CDR3-containing paired-end reads. TCRdb re-called the 5' RACE reads through MiXCR, storing one row per CDR3 protein. The sample has 1.5 million to 2 million distinct CDR3 sequences; 28% are singletons. General study results and limits: Shifts in expanded clonotypes may have been confounded by donor CMV status, which was unknown.

CDR1 and CDR2 from the germline V gene are SQVTM and ANQGSEA. V was trimmed by 7 bases and J by 6 bases, leaving 19 bases between them. This CDR3 has 14 residues. Input material: blood. The receptor was derived from a woman in her thirties in good health. The rearrangement joins TRBV29-1 to TRBJ2-1; D is unresolved. In DNA, the CDR3 is TGCAGCGCTGGGCCTACCATTCAGAGCAATGAGCAGTTCTTC. Translation gives CSAGPTIQSNEQFF.